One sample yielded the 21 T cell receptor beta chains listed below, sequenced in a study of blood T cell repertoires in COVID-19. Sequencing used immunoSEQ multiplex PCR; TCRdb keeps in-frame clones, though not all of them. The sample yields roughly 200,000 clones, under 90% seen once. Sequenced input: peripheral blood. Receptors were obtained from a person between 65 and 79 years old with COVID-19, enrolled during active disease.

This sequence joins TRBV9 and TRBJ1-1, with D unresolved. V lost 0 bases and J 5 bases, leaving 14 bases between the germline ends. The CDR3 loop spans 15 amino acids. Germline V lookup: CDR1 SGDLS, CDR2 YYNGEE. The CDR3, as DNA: TGTGCCAGCAGCGTAGCCCCTGCGGATACGACTGAAGCTTTCTTT. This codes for CASSVAPADTTEAFF.

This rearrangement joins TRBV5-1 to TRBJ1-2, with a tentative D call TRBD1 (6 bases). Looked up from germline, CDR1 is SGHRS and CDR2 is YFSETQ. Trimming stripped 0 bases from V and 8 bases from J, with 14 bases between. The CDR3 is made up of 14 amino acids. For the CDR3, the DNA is TGCGCCAGCAGCTTGGCCCAGCCAGGGGAAGGCTACACCTTC. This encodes CASSLAQPGEGYTF.

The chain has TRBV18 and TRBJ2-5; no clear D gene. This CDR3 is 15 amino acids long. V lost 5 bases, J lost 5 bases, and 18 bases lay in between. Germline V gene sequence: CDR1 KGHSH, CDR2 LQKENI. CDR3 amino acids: CASSATGSEEETQYF. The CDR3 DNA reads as TGTGCCAGCTCAGCGACCGGGTCCGAAGAGGAGACCCAGTACTTC.

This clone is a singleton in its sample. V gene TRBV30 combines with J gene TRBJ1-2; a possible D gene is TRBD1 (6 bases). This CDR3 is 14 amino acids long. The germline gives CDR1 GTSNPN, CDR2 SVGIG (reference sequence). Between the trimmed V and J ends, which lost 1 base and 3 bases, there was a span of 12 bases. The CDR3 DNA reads TGTGCCTGGAGTGAGGGCAGGGGCTACTATGGCTACACCTTC. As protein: CAWSEGRGYYGYTF. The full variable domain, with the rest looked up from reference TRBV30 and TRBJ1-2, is SQTIHQWPATLVQPVGSPLSLECTVEGTSNPNLYWYRQAAGRGLQLLFYSVGIGQISSEVPQNLSASRPQDRQFILSSKKLLLSDSGFYLCAWSEGRGYYGYTFGSGTRLTVV.

This CDR3 reads CASSLGQNGYTF. As DNA, the CDR3 is TGTGCCAGCAGCCTTGGACAGAATGGCTACACCTTC. The chain links TRBV5-5 to TRBJ1-2; the D gene is possibly TRBD1 (6 bases). The CDR3 extends over 12 amino acids. Deletions cut 4 bases from V and 6 bases from J, with 10 bases between. Germline V gene sequence: CDR1 SGHKS, CDR2 YYEKEE (reference sequence). Using reference TRBV5-5 and TRBJ1-2 for the parts outside the CDR3, the full variable domain is DAGVTQSPTHLIKTRGQQVTLRCSPISGHKSVSWYQQVLGQGPQFIFQYYEKEERGRGNFPDRFSARQFPNYSSELNVNALLLGDSALYLCASSLGQNGYTFGSGTRLTVV.

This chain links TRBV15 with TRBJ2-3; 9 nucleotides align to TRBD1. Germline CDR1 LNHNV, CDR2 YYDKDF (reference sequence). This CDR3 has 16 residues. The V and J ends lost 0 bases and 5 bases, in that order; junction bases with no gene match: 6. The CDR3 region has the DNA TGTGCCACCAGCAGAGACCGGGACAGGGTATTAGATACGCAGTATTTT. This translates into CATSRDRDRVLDTQYF.

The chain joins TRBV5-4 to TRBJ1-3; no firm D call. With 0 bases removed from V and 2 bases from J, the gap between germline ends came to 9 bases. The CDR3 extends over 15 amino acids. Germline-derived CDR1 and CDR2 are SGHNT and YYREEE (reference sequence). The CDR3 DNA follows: TGTGCCAGCAGCTTGGACTTTATGACTGGAAACACCATATATTTT. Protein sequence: CASSLDFMTGNTIYF.

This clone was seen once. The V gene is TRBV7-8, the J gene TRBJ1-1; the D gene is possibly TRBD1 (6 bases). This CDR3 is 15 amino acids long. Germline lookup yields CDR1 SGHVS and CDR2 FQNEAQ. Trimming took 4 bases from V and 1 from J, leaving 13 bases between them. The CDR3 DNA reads TGTGCCAGCAGCTCTCTTACGGGACAGAACACTGAAGCTTTCTTT. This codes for CASSSLTGQNTEAFF.

The CDR3 bases are TGTGCCAGTAGTATGAGGACAGCCTCCTACAATGAGCAGTTCTTC. This gives the protein CASSMRTASYNEQFF. V and J are TRBV19 and TRBJ2-1, with D possibly TRBD1 on 6 matching bases. CDR1 and CDR2 (germline): LNHDA, SQIVND (reference sequence). V lost 3 bases to trimming and J lost 0 bases, with 9 bases between them. There are 15 residues in the CDR3.

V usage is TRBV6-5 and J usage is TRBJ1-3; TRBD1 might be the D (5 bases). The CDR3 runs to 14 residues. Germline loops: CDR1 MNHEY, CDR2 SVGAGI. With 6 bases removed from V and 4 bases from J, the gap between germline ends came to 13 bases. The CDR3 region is CASSLQGSGNTIYF. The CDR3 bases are TGTGCCAGCAGCCTCCAGGGATCCGGAAACACCATATATTTT.

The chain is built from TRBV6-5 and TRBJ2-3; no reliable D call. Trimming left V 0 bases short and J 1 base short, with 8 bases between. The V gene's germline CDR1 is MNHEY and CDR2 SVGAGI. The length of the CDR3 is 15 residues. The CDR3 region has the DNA TGTGCCAGCAGTTACTCGAAACAGCGCACAGATACGCAGTATTTT. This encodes CASSYSKQRTDTQYF.

For the CDR3, the DNA is TGTGCCAGCAGCAAACTAGCGGGAGGGCCCTACGAGCAGTACTTC. Translation gives CASSKLAGGPYEQYF. The rearrangement links TRBV5-6 to TRBJ2-7, with 13 bases that match TRBD2. In germline, CDR1 is SGHDT, CDR2 YYEEEE. CDR3 length equals 15 residues. V lost 4 bases, J lost 2 bases, and 3 bases stayed unmatched.

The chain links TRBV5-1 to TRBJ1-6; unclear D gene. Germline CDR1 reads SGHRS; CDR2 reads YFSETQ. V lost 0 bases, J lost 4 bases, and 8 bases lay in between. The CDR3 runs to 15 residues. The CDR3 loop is CASSLGQSYNSPLHF. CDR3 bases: TGCGCCAGCAGCTTGGGGCAGTCTTATAATTCACCCCTCCACTTT.

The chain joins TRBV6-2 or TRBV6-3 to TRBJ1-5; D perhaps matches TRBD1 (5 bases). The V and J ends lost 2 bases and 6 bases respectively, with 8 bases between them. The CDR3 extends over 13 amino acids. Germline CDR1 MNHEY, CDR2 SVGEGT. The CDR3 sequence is CASSYQGSQPQHF. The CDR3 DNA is TGTGCCAGCAGTTACCAGGGAAGTCAGCCCCAGCATTTT.

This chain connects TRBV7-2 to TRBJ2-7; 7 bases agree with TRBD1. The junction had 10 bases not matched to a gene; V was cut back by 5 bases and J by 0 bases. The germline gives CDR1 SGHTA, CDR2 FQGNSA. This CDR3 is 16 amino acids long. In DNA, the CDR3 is TGTGCCAGCAGCGTAGGGACAGCCTCTAGCTCCTACGAGCAGTACTTC. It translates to CASSVGTASSSYEQYF.

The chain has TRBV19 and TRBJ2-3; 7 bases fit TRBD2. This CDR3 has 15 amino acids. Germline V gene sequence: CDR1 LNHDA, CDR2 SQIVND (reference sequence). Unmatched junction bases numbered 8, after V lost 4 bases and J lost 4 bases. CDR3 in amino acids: CASSTAGLLADTQYF. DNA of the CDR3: TGTGCCAGTAGTACTGCGGGACTACTGGCAGATACGCAGTATTTT.

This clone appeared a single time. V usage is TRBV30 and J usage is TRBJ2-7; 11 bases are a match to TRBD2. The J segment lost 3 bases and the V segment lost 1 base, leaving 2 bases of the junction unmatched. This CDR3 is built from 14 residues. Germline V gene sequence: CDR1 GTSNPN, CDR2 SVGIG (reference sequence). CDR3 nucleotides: TGTGCCTGGAGTGGACTAGCGGGATTCTACGAGCAGTACTTC. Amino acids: CAWSGLAGFYEQYF. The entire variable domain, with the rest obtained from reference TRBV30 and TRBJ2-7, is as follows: SQTIHQWPATLVQPVGSPLSLECTVEGTSNPNLYWYRQAAGRGLQLLFYSVGIGQISSEVPQNLSASRPQDRQFILSSKKLLLSDSGFYLCAWSGLAGFYEQYFGPGTRLTVT.

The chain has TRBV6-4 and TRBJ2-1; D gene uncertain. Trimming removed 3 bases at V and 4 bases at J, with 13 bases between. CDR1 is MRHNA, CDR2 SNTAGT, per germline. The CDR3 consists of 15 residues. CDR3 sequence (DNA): TGTGCCAGCAGTGATCCTGGTACAGCTTACAATGAGCAGTTCTTC. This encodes CASSDPGTAYNEQFF.

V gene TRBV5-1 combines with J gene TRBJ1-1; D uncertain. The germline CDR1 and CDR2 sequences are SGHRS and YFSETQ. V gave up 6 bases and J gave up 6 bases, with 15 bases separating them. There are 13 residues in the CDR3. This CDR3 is CASKARNGAEAFF. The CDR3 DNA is TGCGCCAGCAAAGCACGAAACGGGGCTGAAGCTTTCTTT.

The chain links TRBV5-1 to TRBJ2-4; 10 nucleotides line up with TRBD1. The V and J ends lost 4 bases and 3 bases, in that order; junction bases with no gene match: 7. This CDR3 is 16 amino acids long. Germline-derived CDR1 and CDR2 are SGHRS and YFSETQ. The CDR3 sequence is CASSPLTGGDKNIQYF. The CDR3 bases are TGCGCCAGCAGCCCCCTGACAGGGGGCGACAAAAACATTCAGTACTTC.

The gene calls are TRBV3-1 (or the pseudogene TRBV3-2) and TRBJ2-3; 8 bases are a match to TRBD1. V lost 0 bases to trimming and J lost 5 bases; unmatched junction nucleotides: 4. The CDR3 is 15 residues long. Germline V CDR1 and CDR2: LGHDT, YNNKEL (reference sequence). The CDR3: CASSQEGTGRDTQYF. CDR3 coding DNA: TGTGCCAGCAGCCAAGAGGGGACAGGCAGAGATACGCAGTATTTT.